This TCR beta chain derives from a study of beta chain features in type 1 diabetes. Sequenced material consisted of expressed TCRB transcripts (all of the isolated RNA was reverse transcribed). Measured with immunoSEQ multiplex PCR; TCRdb has only the in-frame clones, and not every one. The repertoire holds roughly 230,000 clones, with roughly 9.6% as singletons. This clone was seen repeatedly, ten times or more. V lost 1 base to trimming and J lost 4 bases, with 7 bases between them. The CDR3 covers 12 residues. Germline V gene sequence: CDR1 SQVTM, CDR2 ANQGSEA. Sequences were obtained from naive CD4+ T cells from blood. The V call is TRBV29-1, the J call TRBJ1-2; tentative D call: TRBD1 (5 bases). This TCR came from a woman younger than 30 in good health. CDR3: CSVEVGGYGYTF. Written as DNA, the CDR3 is TGCAGCGTTGAAGTGGGGGGCTATGGCTACACCTTC.